A single sample gave rise to the 10 T cell receptor beta chains below, sequenced in a study of regulatory T cells in long-lasting Graves disease (dated by TCRdb to about 2021). Library method: multiplex PCR. For sequencing, an Illumina HiSeq 4000 was employed. TCR beta libraries were built with iRepertoire HTBI primers and Arm-PCR amplification of CDR3 regions. The raw public reads went through TCRdb reprocessing: fastp at Q25, MiXCR clone calling, in-frame beta chains kept. Rows are unified per CDR3 protein, each entry keeping the most common DNA and genes. This sample has approximately 500,000 distinct CDR3 sequences in its table, and roughly 21% of those were observed once. The ten largest clonotypes hold around 7% of the sample. According to the study, the label for this sample's time point signals: persistent/refractory GD, antithyroid drugs over 5 years with positive TRAb. For both TCR sequencing and RNA sequencing, RNA was extracted from PBMCs in TRIzol.

Sequenced material: peripheral blood mononuclear cells (PBMCs), taken when the disease was refractory, from a patient treated with antithyroid drugs. The receptor set was obtained from a female donor with Graves disease.

This clonotype was counted a few times. CDR3 residues: CASSLGDSGYGYTF. The CDR3 DNA reads as TGCGCCAGCAGCTTGGGAGACAGTGGTTATGGCTACACCTTC. This chain joins TRBV5-1 and TRBJ1-2; D may be TRBD1 (5 bases). V was trimmed by 0 bases and J by 5 bases, leaving 11 bases between them. The CDR3 has 14 amino acids. CDR1 and CDR2 (germline): SGHRS, YFSETQ.

This clonotype was observed a few times. The chain joins TRBV5-1 to TRBJ1-5; possible D gene TRBD1, 6 bases. Germline assignment: CDR1 SGHRS and CDR2 YFSETQ. V lost 4 bases to trimming and J lost 1 base, with 24 bases between them. The CDR3 runs to 19 residues. DNA for the CDR3: TGCGCCAGCAGCCCCGGACAGCCGCATACACCGATAAGCAATCAGCCCCAGCATTTT. It codes for CASSPGQPHTPISNQPQHF.

The J gene is TRBJ2-5, the V gene TRBV19; D is perhaps TRBD1 or TRBD2 (5 bases each). CDR3 length: 15 amino acids. V lost 7 bases and J 1 base, leaving 16 bases between the germline ends. The V gene's germline CDR1 is LNHDA and CDR2 SQIVND (reference sequence). The CDR3 DNA sequence: TGTGCCAGTAAGACTTTTAAGGGGAGCCAAGAGACCCAGTACTTC. Amino acids: CASKTFKGSQETQYF.

This clonotype has more than one count but fewer than ten. The gene calls are TRBV19 and TRBJ2-7, with 10 nucleotides matching TRBD1. The ends lost 3 bases at V and 4 bases at J; junction bases unmatched: 3. The CDR3 runs 14 residues. Germline V lookup: CDR1 LNHDA, CDR2 SQIVND (reference sequence). The CDR3, as DNA: TGTGCCAGTAGTATCCGGGACAGGGGTTACGAGCAGTACTTC. Translated, it gives CASSIRDRGYEQYF. Based on the CDR3 plus reference TRBV19 and TRBJ2-7, the full variable domain is DGGITQSPKYLFRKEGQNVTLSCEQNLNHDAMYWYRQDPGQGLRLIYYSQIVNDFQKGDIAEGYSVSREKKESFPLTVTSAQKNPTAFYLCASSIRDRGYEQYFGPGTRLTVT.

The rearrangement links TRBV7-2 to TRBJ2-7, with D unresolved. Per germline, CDR1 SGHTA and CDR2 FQGNSA. The V end lost 5 bases, the J end lost 11 bases, and 16 bases lay between the germline ends. This CDR3 region has 12 residues. CDR3 nucleotides: TGTGCCAGCAGCCGTTACACGGGCCCCGAGTACTTC. Encoded protein: CASSRYTGPEYF. Full variable domain (rest looked up from reference TRBV7-2 and TRBJ2-7): GAGVSQSPSNKVTEKGKDVELRCDPISGHTALYWYRQSLGQGLEFLIYFQGNSAPDKSGLPSDRFSAERTGGSVSTLTIQRTQQEDSAVYLCASSRYTGPEYFGPGTRLTVT.

The J gene is TRBJ1-5, the V gene TRBV30; D not certain. This CDR3 has 15 residues. CDR1 GTSNPN and CDR2 SVGIG come from the germline V gene (reference sequence). Trimming left V 3 bases short and J 3 bases short, with 15 bases between. This CDR3 reads CAWRPGGPFNQPQHF. Written as DNA, the CDR3 is TGTGCCTGGAGACCCGGCGGCCCCTTCAATCAGCCCCAGCATTTT.

This clonotype has ten or more counts. The CDR3 loop is CASTNPGGTGELFF. As DNA, the CDR3 is TGTGCCAGCACCAACCCCGGGGGCACCGGGGAGCTGTTTTTT. This sequence joins TRBV12-3 or TRBV12-4 and TRBJ2-2, with a tentative D call TRBD2 (6 bases). The CDR3 extends over 14 amino acids. V was trimmed by 7 bases and J by 4 bases, leaving 13 bases between them.

This clonotype was observed at least ten times. The CDR3 sequence: CASSGGDLAGREQYF. The CDR3 nucleotides are TGTGCCAGCAGCGGCGGTGACCTAGCGGGAAGGGAGCAGTACTTC. V and J are TRBV6-1 and TRBJ2-7; 9 bases are shared with TRBD2. Germline V gene lookup returns CDR1 MNHNS and CDR2 SASEGT. There are 15 residues in the CDR3. V was clipped by 6 bases and J by 7 bases; unmatched bases: 13.

To note about this clonotype: This clone may be a read error of a much larger clone one base away. V and J are TRBV6-2 or TRBV6-3 and TRBJ2-7; 11 bases map to TRBD1. From germline, CDR1 is MNHEY and CDR2 SVGEGT. The CDR3 loop spans 14 amino acids. After removal of 11 bases from V and 5 bases from J, the junction contained 11 bases not matched to a gene. Written as DNA, the CDR3 is TGTGCCGGCGCTAGGGACAGGGGGTATGACGAGCAGTACTTC. It specifies CAGARDRGYDEQYF.

This clonotype appeared a few times. Given a much more abundant clone one base away, this may be a read error. The chain recombines TRBV28 with TRBJ1-1; D is possibly TRBD1 (5 bases). Looked up from germline, CDR1 is MDHEN and CDR2 is SYDVKM. The CDR3 has 15 residues. V lost 7 bases and J lost 6, with 21 bases in between. CDR3 in amino acids: CASTEPGREIPEAFF. The CDR3 DNA sequence: TGTGCCAGCACTGAGCCGGGACGGGAGATTCCTGAAGCTTTCTTT.